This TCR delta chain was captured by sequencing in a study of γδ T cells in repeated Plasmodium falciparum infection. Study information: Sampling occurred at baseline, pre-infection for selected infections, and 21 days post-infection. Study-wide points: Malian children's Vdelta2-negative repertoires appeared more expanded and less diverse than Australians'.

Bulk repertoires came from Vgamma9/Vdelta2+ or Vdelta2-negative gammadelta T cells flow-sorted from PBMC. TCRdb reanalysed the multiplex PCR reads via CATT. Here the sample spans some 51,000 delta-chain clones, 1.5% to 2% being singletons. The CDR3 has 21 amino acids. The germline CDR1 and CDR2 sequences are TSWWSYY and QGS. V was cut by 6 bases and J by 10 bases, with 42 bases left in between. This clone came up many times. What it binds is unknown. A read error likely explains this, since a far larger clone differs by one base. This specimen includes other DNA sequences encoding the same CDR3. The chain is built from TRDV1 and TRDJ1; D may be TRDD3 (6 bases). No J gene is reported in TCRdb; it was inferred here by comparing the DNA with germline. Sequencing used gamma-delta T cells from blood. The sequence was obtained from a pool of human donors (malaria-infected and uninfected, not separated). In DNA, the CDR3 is TGTGCTCTTGGAAGGTTTCTCTTAGGGCTGGGGATGCCCCATCAGCATATCGGACTCATCTTT. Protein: CALGRFLLGLGMPHQHIGLIF.